The sequence of this TCR beta chain was determined in a study of Ad26.COV2.S vaccination and SARS-CoV-2 variants listed by TCRdb under 2021. Concerning the study at large: Vaccine-arm donors were drawn from COV1001, a multicentre, randomized, double-blind, placebo-controlled phase I-IIa trial of Ad26.COV2.S in healthy adults. Dosing of Ad26.COV2.S was intramuscular, at either 5x10^10 or 1x10^11 viral particles, delivered as one shot or as two shots spaced 56 days apart. TCRbeta repertoire sequencing was used to assess the specificity and breadth of SARS-CoV-2-reactive T cell receptors after Ad26.COV2.S vaccination. A total of approximately 32 samples were included in the TCR-sequenced set, comprising about 20 Ad26.COV2.S vaccine recipients, 5 placebo recipients and 8 SARS-CoV-2 convalescent individuals. Trial participants were randomized into five groups of five, in which low-dose or high-dose Ad26.COV2.S was given once or twice, or placebo was given on both occasions. Blinding of investigators to trial group allocation was maintained during experiments and outcome assessment.

Interpreted using the paper, the treatment or condition label stands for: roughly 19 received Ad26.COV2.S at low or high dose, single or two shots; roughly five received placebo; per-sample allocation not given. Repertoires of vaccine and placebo recipients were sequenced from samples collected on day 63 after the first injection. Cohort 1b enrolled 20 to 30 adults aged 18-55 years at a single site in Boston, USA, between 29 July and 7 August 2020. Ad26.COV2.S was a replication-incompetent adenovirus type 26 vector that expressed a prefusion-stabilized SARS-CoV-2 spike protein derived from the original Wuhan strain. The immunoSEQ Assay was the method used to sequence TCRbeta CDR3 regions. After extraction, genomic DNA underwent amplification by bias-controlled multiplex PCR, followed by high-throughput sequencing. The original methods were these. Collapsing and filtering of sequences were performed to quantify the absolute abundance of each unique TCRbeta CDR3 region. T cell fraction was estimated by normalizing TCRbeta template counts to usable DNA, with usable DNA measured through amplification of reference genes found in all nucleated cells. Repertoire TCRs were annotated as SARS-CoV-2-specific when V gene, CDR3 amino acid sequence and J gene were exactly matched to a known reactive TCR set. The reference SARS-CoV-2 TCR set was derived from MIRA and filtered for enrichment in COVID-19-positive ImmuneCODE repertoires, a step that removed public or cross-reactive TCRs. Based on the MIRA antigens, annotated TCRs were further analysed at the level of specific ORF or position within ORF. Breadth was defined as annotated unique rearrangements over total unique productive rearrangements; depth was the summed frequency of those rearrangements. Two-sided Wilcoxon rank-sum tests were applied when comparing TCR breadth between groups. TCRdb re-hosts the immuneACCESS table, in-frame sequences only. Its copies lack some clones; in the studies checked, an unresolved V gene accounts for under half of them, and the cause for the rest is not known. For V, J and clone size, that table is used; D and trimming come from the DNA. This sample comprises 320,000 or so clones, 90% of them detected only once. Approximately 5.8% of the sample comes from the top ten.

Regarding this clone: There is no known antigen for this receptor. No base quality values were provided; no much bigger clone lies one nucleotide off.

What the study reported, not specific to this receptor: After vaccination, spike-specific CD8+ and CD4+ T cell responses were reported to show substantial breadth. According to the authors, total T cell responses may have been underestimated by the TCR breadth and depth analyses. Comparing responses between vaccine doses or regimens was not something the study was powered to do. Non-spike TCR breadth was comparable between vaccine and placebo recipients, consistent with the vaccine containing only spike. Ad26.COV2.S recipients had higher spike-specific TCR breadth than placebo recipients (P = 0.0014).

Cut back by 6 bases and 0 bases, the V and J ends lie 12 bases apart. The germline V gene encodes CDR1 LNHDA and CDR2 SQIVND (reference sequence). The CDR3 runs 15 residues from the cysteine to the phenylalanine. Only the CDR3 region is kept as DNA, spanning 45 bases read in frame from base 1. The TCR originated in a person aged 18-60 years who received the Ad26.COV2.S COVID-19 vaccine or a placebo. The chain is assembled from TRBV19 and TRBJ2-1, with TRBD1 as a weak D call on 6 bases. The input for sequencing was peripheral blood, taken in a trial of Ad26.COV2.S vaccine versus placebo. The sequence in DNA is TGTGCCAGTAGACCGAGGGGGAGCTCCTACAATGAGCAGTTCTTC. This codes for CASRPRGSSYNEQFF.